The 11 T cell receptor beta chains in this list originate from one sample, sequenced in a study of blood T cells in healthy people across ages. With a J-beta primer mix and a sample-barcoded 5' primer, a second PCR ran about 7 to 11 cycles. In TCRdb, the 5' RACE reads were re-called with MiXCR into one record per CDR3 protein. This sample has 800,000 or so distinct CDR3 sequences, with 25% found just once. A further study also used this sample, focusing on T cells of mothers and their children.

The sample consisted of blood. The receptor set was obtained from a boy younger than 18 in good health.

The genes are TRBV6-2 or TRBV6-3 and TRBJ2-7, with D possibly being TRBD1 (5 bases). The germline gives CDR1 MNHEY, CDR2 SVGEGT. V gave up 6 bases and J gave up 0 bases, with 15 bases separating them. The CDR3 runs to 15 residues. The CDR3 DNA reads as TGTGCCAGCAGCCGCCAGGGATCTAGCTCCTACGAGCAGTACTTC. This translates into CASSRQGSSSYEQYF.

This chain links TRBV7-2 with TRBJ2-2; D is possibly TRBD1 (5 bases). The CDR3 has 15 amino acids. With 5 bases removed from V and 4 bases from J, the gap between germline ends came to 14 bases. The germline CDR1 and CDR2 sequences are SGHTA and FQGNSA. DNA of the CDR3: TGTGCCAGCAGCCCCACAAGACAGCCCACCGGGGAGCTGTTTTTT. The encoded protein is CASSPTRQPTGELFF.

V usage is TRBV18 and J usage is TRBJ1-1, with 7 bases fitting TRBD1. Germline values: CDR1 KGHSH, CDR2 LQKENI. The junction had 3 bases not matched to a gene; V was cut back by 3 bases and J by 5 bases. This CDR3 comprises 13 residues. The CDR3 nucleotides read TGTGCCAGCTCACCCTCGGGACAGACTGAAGCTTTCTTT. Translated: CASSPSGQTEAFF.

This chain joins TRBV6-5 and TRBJ2-7; D is undetermined. The CDR3 length is 13 residues. V shed 8 bases and J shed 2 bases, with 13 bases lying between them. Germline values: CDR1 MNHEY, CDR2 SVGAGI. The CDR3 loop is CASCSGGAYEQYF. For the CDR3, the DNA is TGTGCCAGCTGTTCTGGTGGAGCCTACGAGCAGTACTTC.

This clonotype was seen ten or more times. This chain connects TRBV15 to TRBJ2-3, with D unresolved. The germline CDR1 and CDR2 sequences are LNHNV and YYDKDF (reference sequence). Trimming removed 2 bases at V and 6 bases at J, with 9 bases between. This CDR3 spans 13 amino acids. For the CDR3, the DNA is TGTGCCACCAGCAGACAGATGGGGGATACGCAGTATTTT. Protein product: CATSRQMGDTQYF.

This clonotype was seen only a few times. The V and J genes are TRBV20-1 and TRBJ2-2, with 8 bases aligning to TRBD2. The CDR3 contains 15 residues. After removal of 3 bases from V and 0 bases from J, the junction contained 3 bases not matched to a gene. Germline V CDR1 and CDR2: DFQATT, SNEGSKA (reference sequence). CDR3 DNA sequence: TGCAGTGCTAGTTTAGCGGGGTCGAACACCGGGGAGCTGTTTTTT. It yields the protein CSASLAGSNTGELFF.

The chain carries TRBV6-1 and TRBJ2-5; 9 bases map to TRBD1. Germline V CDR1 and CDR2: MNHNS, SASEGT. Losses at the gene ends were 6 bases for V and 5 bases for J; bases not matched to a gene: 13. The CDR3 contains 16 residues. The CDR3 sequence is CASSPNLQGARETQYF. CDR3 in DNA: TGTGCCAGCAGCCCTAATCTACAGGGGGCAAGGGAGACCCAGTACTTC.

This clonotype was seen a handful of times. The chain links TRBV6-2 or TRBV6-3 to TRBJ1-3, with unresolved D. Trimming cost V 2 bases and J 0 bases, with 5 bases left between them. Germline CDR1 reads MNHEY; CDR2 reads SVGEGT. The CDR3 consists of 14 residues. This chain's CDR3 is CASSYEVSGNTIYF. CDR3 DNA sequence: TGTGCCAGCAGTTACGAAGTCTCTGGAAACACCATATATTTT.

The chain is built from TRBV20-1 and TRBJ2-4; TRBD2 might be the D (6 bases). Per germline, CDR1 DFQATT and CDR2 SNEGSKA (reference sequence). The V end was cut by 3 bases, the J end by 6 bases, with 15 bases between. This CDR3 has 14 residues. The CDR3, as DNA: TGCAGTGCTAGTGTCGGGACTTTATTAAACATTCAGTACTTC. Encoded protein: CSASVGTLLNIQYF.

The rearrangement uses TRBV13 and TRBJ2-2, with D hard to call. V dropped 3 bases and J dropped 7 bases, with 9 bases sitting between them. The germline V gene has CDR1 PRHDT and CDR2 FYEKMQ (reference sequence). The CDR3 has 13 residues. This CDR3 is CASSFRVGGELFF. The CDR3 DNA follows: TGTGCCAGCAGCTTTCGTGTGGGCGGGGAGCTGTTTTTT.

This sequence joins TRBV28 and TRBJ2-7, with 13 bases identical to TRBD2. Germline V gene sequence: CDR1 MDHEN, CDR2 SYDVKM. The length of the CDR3 is 15 residues. J was trimmed by 4 bases and V by 7 bases; bases with no gene match: 7. CDR3 amino acids: CASIEGLAGPYEQYF. CDR3 DNA: TGTGCCAGCATCGAGGGACTAGCGGGACCTTACGAGCAGTACTTC.